This record concerns one TCR beta chain sequence. Investigators treated the graft tissue so that it released intraepithelial and lamina propria lymphocytes. This record belongs to a study of graft-versus-host responses after intestinal transplantation. Study-level information: Anti-thymocyte globulin served as induction for all recipients, who then took tacrolimus and steroids for approximately three years.

The CDR3 contains 16 residues. The V and J ends lost 7 bases and 4 bases, in that order; junction bases with no gene match: 8. Germline V gene data show CDR1 as WNHNN and CDR2 as SYGVQD (reference sequence). The method was immunoSEQ multiplex PCR; TCRdb's version includes in-frame clones alone and lacks a portion of them. Here the sample spans around 15,000 clones, roughly three fifths being singletons. The sequencing here drew on ileum tissue, taken 524 days after transplant. The source of this sequence is a human patient who received an intestinal transplant, so some T cells may come from the graft donor. The chain recombines TRBV10-1 with TRBJ2-7; 15 nucleotides line up with TRBD2. The CDR3 DNA sequence: TGCGCCAGCATCCGGACTAGCGGGGGGGCGTGGTACGAGCAGTACTTC. Amino acids: CASIRTSGGAWYEQYF.